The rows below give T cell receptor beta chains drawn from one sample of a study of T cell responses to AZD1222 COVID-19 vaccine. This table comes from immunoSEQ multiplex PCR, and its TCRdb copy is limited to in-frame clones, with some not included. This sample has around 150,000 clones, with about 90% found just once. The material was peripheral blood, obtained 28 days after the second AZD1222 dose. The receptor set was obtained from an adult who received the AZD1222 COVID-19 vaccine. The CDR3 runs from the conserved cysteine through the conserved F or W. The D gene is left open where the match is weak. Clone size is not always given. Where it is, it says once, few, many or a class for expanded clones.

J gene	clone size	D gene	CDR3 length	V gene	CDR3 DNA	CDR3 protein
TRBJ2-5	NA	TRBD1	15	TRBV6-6	TGTGCCAGCAGTTTCTCGACAGGGGGTTGGGAGACCCAGTACTTC	CASSFSTGGWETQYF
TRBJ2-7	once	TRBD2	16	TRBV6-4	TGTGCCAGCAGTGGGGCGGGACTACTTCCATCCCACGAGCAGTACTTC	CASSGAGLLPSHEQYF
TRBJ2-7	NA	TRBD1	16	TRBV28	TGTGCCAGCAGTTCTGCCGGGACAGACAAGTATTACGAGCAGTACTTC	CASSSAGTDKYYEQYF
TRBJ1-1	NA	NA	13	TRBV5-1	TGCGCCAGCAGCCCGCAGGGAAACACTGAAGCTTTCTTT	CASSPQGNTEAFF
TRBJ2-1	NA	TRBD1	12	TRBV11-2	TGTGCCAGCAGCTTAGACAGACAGGGGCAGTTCTTC	CASSLDRQGQFF
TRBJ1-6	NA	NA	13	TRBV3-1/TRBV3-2	TGTGCCAGCAGCCAAGCTGAGGGAACACCCCTCCACTTT	CASSQAEGTPLHF
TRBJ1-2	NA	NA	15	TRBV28	TGTGCCAGCAGTTTACCCCTCATCACTAACTATGGCTACACCTTC	CASSLPLITNYGYTF
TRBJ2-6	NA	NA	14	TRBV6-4	TGTGCCAGCTCCGACCTGCAGGGGGCCAACGTCCTGACTTTC	CASSDLQGANVLTF
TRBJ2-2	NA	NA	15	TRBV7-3	TGTGCCAGCAGCTTTAGGCAGGGTCACACCGGGGAGCTGTTTTTT	CASSFRQGHTGELFF
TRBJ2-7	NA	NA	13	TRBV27	TGTGCCAGCAGAACACAGGACTCCTACGAGCAGTACTTC	CASRTQDSYEQYF